This TCR beta chain was recovered during a study of blood T cell repertoires in COVID-19. Losses at the gene ends were 2 bases for V and 2 bases for J; bases not matched to a gene: 3. Germline V lookup: CDR1 SGDLS, CDR2 YYNGEE. This CDR3 contains 14 residues. Generated by immunoSEQ multiplex PCR, the TCRdb table keeps only in-frame clones and is missing some. This repertoire shows about 160,000 clones, 75% to 90% found once; its top ten account for 10% to 15%. The chain carries TRBV9 and TRBJ1-1; 7 nucleotides match TRBD1. This receptor was identified in a man younger than 30 with COVID-19, enrolled during active disease. Sequencing was performed on peripheral blood. The CDR3 is CASSVGQANTEAFF. DNA of the CDR3: TGTGCCAGCAGCGTCGGACAGGCTAACACTGAAGCTTTCTTT.